This entry describes one TCR beta chain. CDR3 length: 15 amino acids. Per the germline V gene, CDR1 is MNHNY and CDR2 is SVGAGI (reference sequence). V shed 2 bases and J shed 0 bases, with 8 bases lying between them. TCRdb's copy holds only in-frame clones and misses some; the assay was immunoSEQ multiplex PCR. The data contain about 70,000 clones, about 91% of them seen just once; the ten biggest clones take up 7% to 10%. The data derive from a study of blood T cell repertoires in COVID-19. This receptor was obtained from a man over 45 with active COVID-19. The chain carries TRBV6-6 and TRBJ1-3; no reliable D call. The sequenced sample was peripheral blood. CDR3 in DNA: TGTGCCAGCAGTTACCCCCGGGTCTCTGGAAACACCATATATTTT. Translation gives CASSYPRVSGNTIYF.